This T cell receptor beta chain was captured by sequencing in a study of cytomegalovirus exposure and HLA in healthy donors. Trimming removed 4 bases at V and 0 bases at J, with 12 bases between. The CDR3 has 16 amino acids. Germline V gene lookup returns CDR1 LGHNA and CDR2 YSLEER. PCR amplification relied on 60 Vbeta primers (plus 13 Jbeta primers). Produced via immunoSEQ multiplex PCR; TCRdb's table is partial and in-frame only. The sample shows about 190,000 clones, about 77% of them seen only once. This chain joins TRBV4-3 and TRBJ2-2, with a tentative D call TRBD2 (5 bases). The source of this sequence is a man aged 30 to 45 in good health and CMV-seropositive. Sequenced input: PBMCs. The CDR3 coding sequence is TGCGCCAGCAGCCTTCTAGCAGCCGCGAACACCGGGGAGCTGTTTTTT. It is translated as CASSLLAAANTGELFF.